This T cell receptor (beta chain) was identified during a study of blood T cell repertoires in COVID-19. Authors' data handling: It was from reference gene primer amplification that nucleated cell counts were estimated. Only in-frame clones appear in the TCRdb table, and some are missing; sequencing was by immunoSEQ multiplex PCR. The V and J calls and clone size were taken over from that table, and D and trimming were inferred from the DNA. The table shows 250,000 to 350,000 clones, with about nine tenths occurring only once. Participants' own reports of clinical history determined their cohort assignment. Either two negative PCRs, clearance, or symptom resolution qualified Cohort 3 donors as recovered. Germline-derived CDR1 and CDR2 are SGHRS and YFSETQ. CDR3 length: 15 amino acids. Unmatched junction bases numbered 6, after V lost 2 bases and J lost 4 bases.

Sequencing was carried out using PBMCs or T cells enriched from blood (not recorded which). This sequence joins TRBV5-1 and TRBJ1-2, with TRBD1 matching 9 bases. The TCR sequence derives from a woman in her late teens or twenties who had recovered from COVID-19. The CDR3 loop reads CASSFDRGSTYGYTF. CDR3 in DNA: TGCGCCAGCAGCTTTGACAGGGGGTCTACCTATGGCTACACCTTC.